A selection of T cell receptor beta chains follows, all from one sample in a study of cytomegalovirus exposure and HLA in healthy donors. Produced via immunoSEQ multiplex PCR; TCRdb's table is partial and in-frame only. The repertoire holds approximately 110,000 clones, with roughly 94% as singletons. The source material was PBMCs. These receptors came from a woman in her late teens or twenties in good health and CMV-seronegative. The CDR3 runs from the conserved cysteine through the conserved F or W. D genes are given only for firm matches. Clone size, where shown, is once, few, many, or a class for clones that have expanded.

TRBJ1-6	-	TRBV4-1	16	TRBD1	TGCGCCAGCAGCCAAGGATGGGGACAGATGAATTCACCCCTCCACTTT	CASSQGWGQMNSPLHF
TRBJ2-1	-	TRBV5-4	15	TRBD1	TGTGCCAGCAGACCGGGACAGCTTTCCTACAATGAGCAGTTCTTC	CASRPGQLSYNEQFF
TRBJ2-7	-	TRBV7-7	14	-	TGTGCCAGCAGCTTAGGCGCGAGCTCCTACGAGCAGTACTTC	CASSLGASSYEQYF
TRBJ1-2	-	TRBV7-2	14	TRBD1	TGTGCCAGCAGCTCAGGGACAGGGTGGAATGGCTACACCTTC	CASSSGTGWNGYTF
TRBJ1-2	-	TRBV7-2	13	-	TGTGCCAGCAGCCCCGGGGTCGCTCGTGGCTACACCTTC	CASSPGVARGYTF
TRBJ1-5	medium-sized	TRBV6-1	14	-	TGTGCCAGCAGTGAAGGGGGCGGCAATCAGCCCCAGCATTTT	CASSEGGGNQPQHF
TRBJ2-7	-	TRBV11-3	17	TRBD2	TGTGCCAGCAGCCGGTCCGGGACTAGCGGGAGTACTGGGGAGCAGTACTTC	CASSRSGTSGSTGEQYF
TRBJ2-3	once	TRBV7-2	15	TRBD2	TGTGCCAGCAGCTTAGGGTTAGCGGGAGGAGATACGCAGTATTTT	CASSLGLAGGDTQYF
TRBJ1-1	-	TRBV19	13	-	TGTGCCAGTAGTAATGAGGTGAACACTGAAGCTTTCTTT	CASSNEVNTEAFF
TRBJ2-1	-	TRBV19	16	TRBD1	TGTGCCAGTAGTATAGTCCGGGACAGTTCCTACAATGAGCAGTTCTTC	CASSIVRDSSYNEQFF
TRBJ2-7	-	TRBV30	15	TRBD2	TGTGCCTGGAGAGGGGTCCTAGCGGAATCCTACGAGCAGTACTTC	CAWRGVLAESYEQYF
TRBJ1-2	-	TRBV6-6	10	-	TGTGCCAGCGGCCGAGGGGGCTACACCTTC	CASGRGGYTF
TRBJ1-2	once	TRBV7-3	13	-	TGTGCCAGCAGCGGGGGGTTGGGCTATGGCTACACCTTC	CASSGGLGYGYTF
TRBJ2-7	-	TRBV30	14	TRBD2	TGTGCCTGGAGTAGAGCGGGGCTCTCCTACGAGCAGTACTTC	CAWSRAGLSYEQYF
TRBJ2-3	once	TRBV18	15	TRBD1	TGTGCCAGCTCACCCCGGGACAGGGGACCAGATACGCAGTATTTT	CASSPRDRGPDTQYF
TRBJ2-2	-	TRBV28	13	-	TGTGCCATCCCGAGGACGGGGGCCGGGGAGCTGTTTTTT	CAIPRTGAGELFF
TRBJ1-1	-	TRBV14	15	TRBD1	TGTGCCAGCAGCCCACGGACAGGGAGGACCACTGAAGCTTTCTTT	CASSPRTGRTTEAFF
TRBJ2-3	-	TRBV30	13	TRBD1	TGTGCCTGGGACAGGGGAATGGCAGATACGCAGTATTTT	CAWDRGMADTQYF
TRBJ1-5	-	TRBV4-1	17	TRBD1	TGCGCCAGCAGCCAATTTTGGATACAGGGGAGCAATCAGCCCCAGCATTTT	CASSQFWIQGSNQPQHF
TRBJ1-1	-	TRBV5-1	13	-	TGCGCCAGCAGCTTGGGGCCAAACACTGAAGCTTTCTTT	CASSLGPNTEAFF
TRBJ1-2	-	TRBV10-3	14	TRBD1	TGTGCCATCAGTCCTGGGGACAGGGTGGGTGGCTACACCTTC	CAISPGDRVGGYTF
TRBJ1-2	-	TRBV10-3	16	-	TGTGCCATCAGTGAGAATCGACAGGACGTTCAATATGGCTACACCTTC	CAISENRQDVQYGYTF
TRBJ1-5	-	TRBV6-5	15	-	TGTGCCAGCAGTTACTCGCTGGCAGGGAATCAGCCCCAGCATTTT	CASSYSLAGNQPQHF
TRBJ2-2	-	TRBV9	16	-	TGTGCCAGCAGCGTAGGTCTAGCAGAGAACACCGGGGAGCTGTTTTTT	CASSVGLAENTGELFF
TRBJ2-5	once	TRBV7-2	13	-	TGTGCCAGCAGCTTGGGGAGGGGGGAGACCCAGTACTTC	CASSLGRGETQYF
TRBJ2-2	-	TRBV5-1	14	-	TGCGCCAGCAGCCCCACGGCAGGGGCCGGGGAGCTGTTTTTT	CASSPTAGAGELFF
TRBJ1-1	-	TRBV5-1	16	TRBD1	TGCGCCAGCAGCTTGGCCGCACAGGGGGGAAACACTGAAGCTTTCTTT	CASSLAAQGGNTEAFF
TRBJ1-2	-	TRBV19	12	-	TGTGCCAGTCGACAGGCGGCGCACGGCTACACCTTC	CASRQAAHGYTF
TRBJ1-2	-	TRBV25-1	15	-	TGTGCCAGCAGTGAATCCACAGGGAAAGTTTGGGGCTACACCTTC	CASSESTGKVWGYTF
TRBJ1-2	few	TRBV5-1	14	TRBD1	TGCGCCAGCAGCTCCGGGACAGGGGACTATGGCTACACCTTC	CASSSGTGDYGYTF
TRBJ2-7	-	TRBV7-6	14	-	TGTGCCAGCAGCTTAGAGAGCAAACTATACGAGCAGTACTTC	CASSLESKLYEQYF
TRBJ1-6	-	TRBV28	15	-	TGTGCCAGCACCACGGGGGGGGCTGTTGGTTCACCCCTCCACTTT	CASTTGGAVGSPLHF
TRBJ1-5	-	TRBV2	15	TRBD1	TGTGCCAGCAGTGGAACACAGGGGGCGAACCAGCCCCAGCATTTT	CASSGTQGANQPQHF
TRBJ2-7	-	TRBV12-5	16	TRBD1	TGTGCTAGTGGGTTCTGGGTAAGGACAGGGGTCGTCGAGCAGTACTTC	CASGFWVRTGVVEQYF
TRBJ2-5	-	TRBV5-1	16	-	TGCGCCAGCAGCTTGGAGCCAGCGGGCCCGACGGGGACCCAGTACTTC	CASSLEPAGPTGTQYF
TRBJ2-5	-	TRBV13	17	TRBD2	TGTGCCAGCAGCTTAGGTACTAGCGGGGGCCTCCAAGAGACCCAGTACTTC	CASSLGTSGGLQETQYF
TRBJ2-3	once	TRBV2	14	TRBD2	TGTGCCAGCAGTCGGGGGGACTACACAGATACGCAGTATTTT	CASSRGDYTDTQYF
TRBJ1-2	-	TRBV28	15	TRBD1	TGTGCCAGCAGTCCCGGGACAGGGGGCTACTATGGCTACACCTTC	CASSPGTGGYYGYTF
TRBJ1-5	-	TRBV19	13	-	TGTGCCAGTAGTATGGGCAACCGCCAGCCCCAGCATTTT	CASSMGNRQPQHF
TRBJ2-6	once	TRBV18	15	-	TGTGCCAGCTCACCAGGAGGGTCTGGGGCCAACGTCCTGACTTTC	CASSPGGSGANVLTF
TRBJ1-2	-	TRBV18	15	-	TGTGCCAGCTCACCACCGCAGGGAATGAACTATGGCTACACCTTC	CASSPPQGMNYGYTF
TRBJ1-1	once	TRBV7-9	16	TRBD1	TGTGCCAGCAGCGGTAAAAGGACAGGGGCCAGTGTAGGGGCTTTCTTT	CASSGKRTGASVGAFF
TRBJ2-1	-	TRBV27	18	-	TGTGCCAGCAGTTTACTAACGGCCAGGGGTTTATCCTACAATGAGCAGTTCTTC	CASSLLTARGLSYNEQFF
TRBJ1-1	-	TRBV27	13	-	TGTGCCAGCAGTTTTAACAGCTACACTGAAGCTTTCTTT	CASSFNSYTEAFF
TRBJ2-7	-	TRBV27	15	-	TGTGCCAGCAGACCCTTGGGGCAGGAAACCTACGAGCAGTACTTC	CASRPLGQETYEQYF
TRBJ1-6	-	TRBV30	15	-	TGTGCCTGGGGAGGGCCGTACAGGTCCTTTTCACCCCTCCACTTT	CAWGGPYRSFSPLHF
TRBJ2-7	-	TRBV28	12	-	TGTGCCAGCAGTACACAGAGATACGAGCAGTACTTC	CASSTQRYEQYF
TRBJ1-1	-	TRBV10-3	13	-	TGTGCCATCAGTGAGTTTACAGGGCGAGAAGCTTTCTTT	CAISEFTGREAFF
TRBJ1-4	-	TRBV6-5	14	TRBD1	TGTGCCAGCAGGAGACAGGGGAATAGTGAAAAACTGTTTTTT	CASRRQGNSEKLFF
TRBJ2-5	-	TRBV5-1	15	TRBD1	TGCGCCAGCAGCTTGACCAACAGGGGGCAAGAGACCCAGTACTTC	CASSLTNRGQETQYF
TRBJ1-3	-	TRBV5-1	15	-	TGCGCCAGCAGCTTGGGGGGAGGCCCTGGAAACACCATATATTTT	CASSLGGGPGNTIYF
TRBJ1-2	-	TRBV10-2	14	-	TGCGCCAGCAGTGAGTCACAGGTCCACAGTGGCTACACCTTC	CASSESQVHSGYTF
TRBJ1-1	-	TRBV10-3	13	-	TGTGCCATCAGTGATTCGGGGGGGCCTGAAGCTTTCTTT	CAISDSGGPEAFF
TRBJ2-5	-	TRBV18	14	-	TGTGCCAGCTCACCAACTAGTGGCCAAGAGACCCAGTACTTC	CASSPTSGQETQYF
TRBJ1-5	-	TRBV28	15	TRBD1	TGTGCCAGCAGGTACAGGGGACCGAGGCGACAGCCCCAGCATTTT	CASRYRGPRRQPQHF
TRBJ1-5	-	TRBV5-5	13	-	TGTGCCAGCAGCTTAGATAGCATTCAGCCCCAGCATTTT	CASSLDSIQPQHF
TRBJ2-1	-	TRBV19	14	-	TGTGCCAGTAGTATGGTGCGGGGTCGGTCTGAGCAGTTCTTC	CASSMVRGRSEQFF
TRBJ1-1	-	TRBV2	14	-	TGTGCCAGCAGTGAACTGGCAGACATATATGAAGCTTTCTTT	CASSELADIYEAFF
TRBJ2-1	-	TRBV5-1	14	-	TGCGCCAGCAGCCCGGAGAGCTCCTACAATGAGCAGTTCTTC	CASSPESSYNEQFF